Included here is one T cell receptor beta chain sequence, with context. As yet, its antigen is unknown. This sample is drawn from a study of T-cell memory formation after mild COVID-19. Study-wide results and caveats: Second-wave clones peaking on day 37 lacked confirmed SARS-CoV-2 specificity. Among contracting clones, CD4+ were mainly CM/EM and CD8+ enriched in EMRA.

The CDR3 covers 14 residues. CDR1 is SGDLS, CDR2 YYNGEE, per germline. Trimming at V came to 5 bases and at J to 5 bases, leaving 6 bases not matched to a gene. MiXCR was run by TCRdb on the 5' RACE reads, yielding one entry per CDR3 protein. The sample includes 150,000 to 200,000 distinct CDR3 sequences, roughly 15% of them seen just once. The sequencing sample was made of PBMCs or a T cell subset sorted from them (not recorded which). The chain combines TRBV9 with TRBJ2-5; 10 nucleotides agree with TRBD1. The clonotype originates from an adult woman who had mild COVID-19 (a few samples of this study predate the infection). Cell type and time point are not known. CDR3 region: CASSADRGYETQYF. CDR3 in DNA: TGTGCCAGCAGTGCGGACAGGGGGTACGAGACCCAGTACTTC.